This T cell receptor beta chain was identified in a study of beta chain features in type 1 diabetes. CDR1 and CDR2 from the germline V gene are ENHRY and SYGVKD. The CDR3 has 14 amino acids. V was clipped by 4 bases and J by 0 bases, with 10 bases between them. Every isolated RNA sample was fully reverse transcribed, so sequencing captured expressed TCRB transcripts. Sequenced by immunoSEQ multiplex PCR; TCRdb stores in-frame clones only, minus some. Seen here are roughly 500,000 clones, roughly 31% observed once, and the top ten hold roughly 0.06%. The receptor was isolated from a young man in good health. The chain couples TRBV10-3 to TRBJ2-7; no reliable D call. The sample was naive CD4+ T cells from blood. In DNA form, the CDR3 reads TGTGCCATCAGTGGATCGGGCTTCTCCTACGAGCAGTACTTC. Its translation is CAISGSGFSYEQYF.